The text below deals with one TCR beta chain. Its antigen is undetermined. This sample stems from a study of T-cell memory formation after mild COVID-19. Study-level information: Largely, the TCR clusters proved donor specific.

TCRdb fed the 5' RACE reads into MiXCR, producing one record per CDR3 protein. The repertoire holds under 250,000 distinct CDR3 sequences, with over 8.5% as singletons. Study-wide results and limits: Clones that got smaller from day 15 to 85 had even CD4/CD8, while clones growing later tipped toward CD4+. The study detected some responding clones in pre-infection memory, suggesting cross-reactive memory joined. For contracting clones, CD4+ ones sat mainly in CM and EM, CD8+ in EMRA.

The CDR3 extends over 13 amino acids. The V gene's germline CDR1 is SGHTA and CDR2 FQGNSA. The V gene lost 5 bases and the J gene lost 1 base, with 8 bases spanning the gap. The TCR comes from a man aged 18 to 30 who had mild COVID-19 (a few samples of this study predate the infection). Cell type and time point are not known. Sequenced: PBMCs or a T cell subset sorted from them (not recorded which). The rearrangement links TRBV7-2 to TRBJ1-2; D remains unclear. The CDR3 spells CASSPTLNYGYTF. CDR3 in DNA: TGTGCCAGCAGCCCAACACTTAACTATGGCTACACCTTC.